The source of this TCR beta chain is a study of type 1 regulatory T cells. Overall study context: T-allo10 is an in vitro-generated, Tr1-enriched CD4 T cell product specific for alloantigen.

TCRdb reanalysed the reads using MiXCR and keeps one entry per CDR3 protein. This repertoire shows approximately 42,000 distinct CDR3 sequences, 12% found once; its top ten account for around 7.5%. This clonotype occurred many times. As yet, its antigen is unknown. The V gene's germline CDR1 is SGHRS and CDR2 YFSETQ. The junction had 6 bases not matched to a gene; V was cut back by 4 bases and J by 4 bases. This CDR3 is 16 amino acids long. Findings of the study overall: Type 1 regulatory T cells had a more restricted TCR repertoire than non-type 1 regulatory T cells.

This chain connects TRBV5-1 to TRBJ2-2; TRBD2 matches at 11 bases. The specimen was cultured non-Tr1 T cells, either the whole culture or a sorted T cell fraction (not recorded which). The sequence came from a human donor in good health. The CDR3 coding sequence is TGCGCCAGCAGCATAATAGCGGGAGGGCCCACCGGGGAGCTGTTTTTT. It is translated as CASSIIAGGPTGELFF.